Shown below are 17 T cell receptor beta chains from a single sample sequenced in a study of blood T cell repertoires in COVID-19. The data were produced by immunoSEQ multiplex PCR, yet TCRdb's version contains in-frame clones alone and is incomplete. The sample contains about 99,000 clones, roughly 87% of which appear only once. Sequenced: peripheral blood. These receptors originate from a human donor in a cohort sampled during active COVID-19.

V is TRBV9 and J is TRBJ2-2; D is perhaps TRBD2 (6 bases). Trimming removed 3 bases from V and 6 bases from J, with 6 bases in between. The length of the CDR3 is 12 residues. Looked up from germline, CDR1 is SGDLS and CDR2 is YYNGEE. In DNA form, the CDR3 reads TGTGCCAGCAGCGCTAGCGCCGGGGAGCTGTTTTTT. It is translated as CASSASAGELFF.

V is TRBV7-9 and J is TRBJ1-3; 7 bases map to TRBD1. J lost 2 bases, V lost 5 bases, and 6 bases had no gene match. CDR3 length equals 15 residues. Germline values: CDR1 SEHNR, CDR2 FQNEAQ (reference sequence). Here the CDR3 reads CASSQWDSPGNTIYF. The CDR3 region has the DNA TGTGCCAGCAGCCAGTGGGACAGCCCTGGAAACACCATATATTTT. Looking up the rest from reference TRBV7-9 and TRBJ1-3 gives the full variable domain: DTGVSQNPRHKITKRGQNVTFRCDPISEHNRLYWYRQTLGQGPEFLTYFQNEAQLEKSRLLSDRFSAERPKGSFSTLEIQRTEQGDSAMYLCASSQWDSPGNTIYFGEGSWLTVV.

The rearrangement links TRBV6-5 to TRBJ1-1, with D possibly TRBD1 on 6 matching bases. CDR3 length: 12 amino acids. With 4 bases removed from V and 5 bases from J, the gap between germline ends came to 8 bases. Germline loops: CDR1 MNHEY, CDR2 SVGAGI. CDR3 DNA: TGTGCCAGCAGTTTCAGGGGTACTGAAGCTTTCTTT. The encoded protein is CASSFRGTEAFF.

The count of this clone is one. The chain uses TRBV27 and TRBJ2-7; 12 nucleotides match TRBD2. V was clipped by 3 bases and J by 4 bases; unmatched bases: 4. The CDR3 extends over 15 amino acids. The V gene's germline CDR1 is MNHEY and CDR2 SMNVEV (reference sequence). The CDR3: CASSFLAGGIYEQYF. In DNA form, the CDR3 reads TGTGCCAGCAGTTTTCTAGCGGGAGGGATATACGAGCAGTACTTC.

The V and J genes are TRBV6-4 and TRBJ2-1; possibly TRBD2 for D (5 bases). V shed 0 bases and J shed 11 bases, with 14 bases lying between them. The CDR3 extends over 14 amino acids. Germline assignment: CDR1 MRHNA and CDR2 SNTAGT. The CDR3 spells CASSDSSYGMKQFF. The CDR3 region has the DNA TGTGCCAGCAGTGACTCGAGTTACGGGATGAAGCAGTTCTTC.

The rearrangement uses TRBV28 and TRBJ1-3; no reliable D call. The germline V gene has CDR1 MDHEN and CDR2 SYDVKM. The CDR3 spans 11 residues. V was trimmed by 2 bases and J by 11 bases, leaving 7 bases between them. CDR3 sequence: CASSLIGAIYF. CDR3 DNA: TGTGCCAGCAGTTTAATCGGGGCCATATATTTT.

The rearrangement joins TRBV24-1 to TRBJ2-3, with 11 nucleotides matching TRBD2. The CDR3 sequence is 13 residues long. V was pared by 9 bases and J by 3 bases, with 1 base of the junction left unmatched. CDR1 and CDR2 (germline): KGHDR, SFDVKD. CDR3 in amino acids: CATGTSGTDTQYF. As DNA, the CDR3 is TGTGCCACCGGGACTAGCGGAACAGATACGCAGTATTTT.

The CDR3 region has the DNA TGCGCCAGCAGCTTGGGGACAGGGGAAGATGAGCAGTTCTTC. Encoded protein: CASSLGTGEDEQFF. J is TRBJ2-1 and V is TRBV5-1, with 9 bases identical to TRBD1. Germline loops: CDR1 SGHRS, CDR2 YFSETQ. V shed 0 bases and J 8 bases; nucleotides not matched to a gene: 3. CDR3 size: 14 residues.

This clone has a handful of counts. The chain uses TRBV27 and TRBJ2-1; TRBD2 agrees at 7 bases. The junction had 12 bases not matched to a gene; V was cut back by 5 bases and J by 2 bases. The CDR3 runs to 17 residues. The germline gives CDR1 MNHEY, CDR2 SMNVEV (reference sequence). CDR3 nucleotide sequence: TGTGCCAGCAGTCCGCGATTAGCGGGCCTCACCTACAATGAGCAGTTCTTC. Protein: CASSPRLAGLTYNEQFF.

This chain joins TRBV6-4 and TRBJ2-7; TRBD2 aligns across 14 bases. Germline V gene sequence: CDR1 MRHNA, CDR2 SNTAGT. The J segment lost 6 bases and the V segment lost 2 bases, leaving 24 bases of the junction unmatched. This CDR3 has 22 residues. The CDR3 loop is CASSDLHLRTSGGPPTGREQYF. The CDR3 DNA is TGTGCCAGCAGTGACCTCCACCTTAGGACTAGCGGGGGGCCACCCACCGGCCGCGAGCAGTACTTC.

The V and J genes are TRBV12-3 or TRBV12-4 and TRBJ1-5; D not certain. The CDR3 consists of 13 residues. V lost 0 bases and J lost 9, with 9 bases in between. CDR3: CASSLAPGGPQHF. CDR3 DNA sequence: TGTGCCAGCAGTTTAGCGCCCGGAGGGCCCCAGCATTTT.

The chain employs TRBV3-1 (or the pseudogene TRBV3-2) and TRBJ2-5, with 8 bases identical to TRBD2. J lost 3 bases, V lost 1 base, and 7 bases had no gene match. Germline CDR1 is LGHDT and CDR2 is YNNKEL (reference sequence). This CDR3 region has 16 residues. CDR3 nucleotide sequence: TGTGCCAGCAGCCAAGCCGGCGGGGGGACTGAAGAGACCCAGTACTTC. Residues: CASSQAGGGTEETQYF.

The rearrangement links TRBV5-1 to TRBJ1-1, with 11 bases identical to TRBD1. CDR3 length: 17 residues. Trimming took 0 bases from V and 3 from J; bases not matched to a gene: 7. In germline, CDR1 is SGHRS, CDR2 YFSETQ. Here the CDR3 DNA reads TGCGCCAGCAGCTTGGGTGGACAGGGGGCTGGGGACACTGAAGCTTTCTTT. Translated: CASSLGGQGAGDTEAFF. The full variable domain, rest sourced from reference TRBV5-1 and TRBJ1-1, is KAGVTQTPRYLIKTRGQQVTLSCSPISGHRSVSWYQQTPGQGLQFLFEYFSETQRNKGNFPGRFSGRQFSNSRSEMNVSTLELGDSALYLCASSLGGQGAGDTEAFFGQGTRLTVV.

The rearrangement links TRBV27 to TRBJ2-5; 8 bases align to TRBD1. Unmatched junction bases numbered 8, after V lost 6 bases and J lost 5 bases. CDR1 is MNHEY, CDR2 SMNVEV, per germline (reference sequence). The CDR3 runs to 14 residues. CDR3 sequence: CASSNDRTGETQYF. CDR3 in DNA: TGTGCCAGCAGCAACGATAGGACAGGGGAGACCCAGTACTTC.

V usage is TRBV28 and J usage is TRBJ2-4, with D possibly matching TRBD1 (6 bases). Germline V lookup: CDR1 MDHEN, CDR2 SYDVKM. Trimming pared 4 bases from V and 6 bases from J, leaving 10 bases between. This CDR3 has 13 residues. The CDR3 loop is CASSSPDRNIQYF. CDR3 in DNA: TGTGCCAGCAGTTCCCCGGACAGAAACATTCAGTACTTC.

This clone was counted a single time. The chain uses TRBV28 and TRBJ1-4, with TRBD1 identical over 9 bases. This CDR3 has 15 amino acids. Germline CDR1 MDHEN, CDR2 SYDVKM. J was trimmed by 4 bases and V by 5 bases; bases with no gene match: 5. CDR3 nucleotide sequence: TGTGCCAGCAGTCCTGGGGACAGGGATAATGAAAAACTGTTTTTT. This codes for CASSPGDRDNEKLFF.

CDR3 DNA: TGTGCCAGCTCTCGGACAGTGCTAGCCAAAAACATTCAGTACTTC. Its protein product is CASSRTVLAKNIQYF. This chain links TRBV18 with TRBJ2-4; possibly TRBD1 for D (6 bases). Trimming shortened V by 6 bases and J by 0 bases, and 12 bases separated the two germline ends. The CDR3 has 15 residues. Germline V gives CDR1 KGHSH, CDR2 LQKENI.